The following is a T cell receptor beta chain sequence with its context. The V end lost 4 bases, the J end lost 9 bases, and 13 bases lay between the germline ends. Germline CDR1 is MNHEY and CDR2 is SVGAGI. The CDR3 sequence is 14 residues long. The data originate from a study of cytomegalovirus exposure and HLA in healthy donors. 13 Jbeta primers and 60 Vbeta primers were used for the PCR. Clones were read by immunoSEQ multiplex PCR, and TCRdb kept only the in-frame ones, dropping some. Among approximately 78,000 clones listed, around 64% were seen once. The sample taken for sequencing was PBMCs. The receptor's source is a middle-aged man in good health and CMV-seropositive. The J gene is TRBJ1-6, the V gene TRBV6-5, with D tentatively TRBD1 (6 bases). CDR3 in amino acids: CASSSTGSGSPLHF. CDR3 in DNA: TGTGCCAGCAGTTCGACAGGAAGTGGTTCACCCCTCCACTTT.